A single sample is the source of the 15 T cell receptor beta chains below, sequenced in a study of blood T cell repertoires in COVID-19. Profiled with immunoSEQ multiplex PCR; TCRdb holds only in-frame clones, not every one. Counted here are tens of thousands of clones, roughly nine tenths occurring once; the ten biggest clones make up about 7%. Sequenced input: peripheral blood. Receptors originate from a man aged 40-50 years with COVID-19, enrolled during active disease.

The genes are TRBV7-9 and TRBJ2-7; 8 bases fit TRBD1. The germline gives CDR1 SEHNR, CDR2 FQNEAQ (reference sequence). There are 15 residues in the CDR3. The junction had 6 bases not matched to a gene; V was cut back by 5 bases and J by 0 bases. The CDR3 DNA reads TGTGCCAGCAGCACCCGACAGGGGAACTCCTACGAGCAGTACTTC. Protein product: CASSTRQGNSYEQYF.

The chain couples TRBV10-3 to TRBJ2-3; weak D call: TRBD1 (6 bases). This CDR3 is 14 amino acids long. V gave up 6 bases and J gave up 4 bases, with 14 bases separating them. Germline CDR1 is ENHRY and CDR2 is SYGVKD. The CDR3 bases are TGTGCCATCAGCGGGCCTCAGGGGCCAGATACGCAGTATTTT. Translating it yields CAISGPQGPDTQYF.

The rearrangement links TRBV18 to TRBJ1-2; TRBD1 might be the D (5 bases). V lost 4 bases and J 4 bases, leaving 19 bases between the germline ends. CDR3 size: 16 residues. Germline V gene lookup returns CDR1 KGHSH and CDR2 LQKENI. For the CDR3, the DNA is TGTGCCAGCTCACTTCGGCCCAGGGAACCTCCCTATGGCTACACCTTC. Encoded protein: CASSLRPREPPYGYTF.

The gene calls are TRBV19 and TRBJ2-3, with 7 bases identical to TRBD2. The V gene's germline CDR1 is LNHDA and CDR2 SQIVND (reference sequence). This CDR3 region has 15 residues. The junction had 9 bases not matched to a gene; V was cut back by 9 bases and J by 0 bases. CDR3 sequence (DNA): TGTGCCAGCACGACGAGCGGGGCGAGCACAGATACGCAGTATTTT. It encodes CASTTSGASTDTQYF.

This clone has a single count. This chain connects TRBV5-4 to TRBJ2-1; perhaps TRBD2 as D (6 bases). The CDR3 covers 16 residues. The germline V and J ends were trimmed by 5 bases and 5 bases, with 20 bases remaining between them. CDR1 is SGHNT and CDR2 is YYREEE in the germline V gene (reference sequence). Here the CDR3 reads CASSLTTGTDNNEQFF. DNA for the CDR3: TGTGCCAGCAGTTTAACCACCGGGACTGATAACAATGAGCAGTTCTTC.

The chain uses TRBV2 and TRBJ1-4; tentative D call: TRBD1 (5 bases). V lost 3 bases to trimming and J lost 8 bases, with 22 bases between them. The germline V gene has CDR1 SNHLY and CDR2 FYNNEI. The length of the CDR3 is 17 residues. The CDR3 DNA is TGTGCCAGCAGTGAGGGAGCGGGGAGTAGGGGTGAAGAAAAACTGTTTTTT. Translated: CASSEGAGSRGEEKLFF.

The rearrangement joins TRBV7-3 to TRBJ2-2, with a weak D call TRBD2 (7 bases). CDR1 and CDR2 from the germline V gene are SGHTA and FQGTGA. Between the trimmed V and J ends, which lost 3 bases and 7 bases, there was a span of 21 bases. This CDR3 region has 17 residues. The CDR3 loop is CASSFGVGRGADGELFF. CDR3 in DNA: TGTGCCAGCAGCTTCGGTGTGGGACGGGGGGCCGACGGGGAGCTGTTTTTT.

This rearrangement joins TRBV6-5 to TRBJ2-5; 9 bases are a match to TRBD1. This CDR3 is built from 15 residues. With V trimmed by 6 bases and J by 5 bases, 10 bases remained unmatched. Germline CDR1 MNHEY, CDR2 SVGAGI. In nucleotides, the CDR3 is TGTGCCAGCAGCGTTCCGGGACAGGGAACGGAGACCCAGTACTTC. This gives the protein CASSVPGQGTETQYF.

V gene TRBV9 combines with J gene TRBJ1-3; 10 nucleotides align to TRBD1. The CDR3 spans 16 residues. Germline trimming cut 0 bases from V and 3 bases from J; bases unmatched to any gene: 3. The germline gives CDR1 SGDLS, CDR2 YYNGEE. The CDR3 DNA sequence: TGTGCCAGCAGCGTAGAGGGACAGGGGTATGGAAACACCATATATTTT. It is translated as CASSVEGQGYGNTIYF.

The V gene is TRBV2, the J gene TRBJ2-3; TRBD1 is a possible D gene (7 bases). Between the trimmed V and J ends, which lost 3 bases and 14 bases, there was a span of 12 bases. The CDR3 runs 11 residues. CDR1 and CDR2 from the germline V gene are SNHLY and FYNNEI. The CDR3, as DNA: TGTGCCAGCAGTGATCAGGGGGGTCCGTATTTT. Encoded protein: CASSDQGGPYF.

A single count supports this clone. The CDR3, as DNA: TGTGCCAGCCAAATTCAGGCTGGAAACACCATATATTTT. Amino acids: CASQIQAGNTIYF. V and J are TRBV18 and TRBJ1-3; D is undetermined. The ends were cut back, 8 bases at V and 2 bases at J, with 10 bases in the middle. Looked up from germline, CDR1 is KGHSH and CDR2 is LQKENI. The CDR3 spans 13 residues.

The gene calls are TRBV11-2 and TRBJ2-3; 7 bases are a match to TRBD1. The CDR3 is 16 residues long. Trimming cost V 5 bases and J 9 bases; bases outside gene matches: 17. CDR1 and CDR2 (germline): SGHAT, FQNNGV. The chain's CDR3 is CASSPVRGWGWRTQYF. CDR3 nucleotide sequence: TGTGCCAGCAGCCCCGTCAGGGGGTGGGGATGGAGAACGCAGTATTTT.

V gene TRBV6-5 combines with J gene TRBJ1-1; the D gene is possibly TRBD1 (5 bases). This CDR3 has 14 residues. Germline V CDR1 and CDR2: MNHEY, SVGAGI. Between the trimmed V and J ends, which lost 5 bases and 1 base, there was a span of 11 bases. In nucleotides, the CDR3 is TGTGCCAGCAGTCCTGGACACGGGAACACTGAAGCTTTCTTT. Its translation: CASSPGHGNTEAFF.

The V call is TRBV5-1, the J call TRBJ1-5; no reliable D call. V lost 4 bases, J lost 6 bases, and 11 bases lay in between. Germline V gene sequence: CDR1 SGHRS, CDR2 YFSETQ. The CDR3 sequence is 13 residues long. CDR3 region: CASSGGGGQPQHF. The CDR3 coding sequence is TGCGCCAGCAGCGGTGGTGGAGGTCAGCCCCAGCATTTT. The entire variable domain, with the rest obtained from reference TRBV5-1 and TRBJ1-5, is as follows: KAGVTQTPRYLIKTRGQQVTLSCSPISGHRSVSWYQQTPGQGLQFLFEYFSETQRNKGNFPGRFSGRQFSNSRSEMNVSTLELGDSALYLCASSGGGGQPQHFGDGTRLSIL.

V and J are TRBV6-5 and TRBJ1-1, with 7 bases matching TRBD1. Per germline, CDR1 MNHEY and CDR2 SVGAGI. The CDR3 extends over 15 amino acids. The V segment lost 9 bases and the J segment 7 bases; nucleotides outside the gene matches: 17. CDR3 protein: CASITGTAINSEAFF. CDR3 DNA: TGTGCCAGTATAACCGGGACAGCTATCAATAGTGAAGCTTTCTTT.